The present TCR beta chain was sequenced within a study of cytomegalovirus exposure and HLA in healthy donors. The PCR contained 60 Vbeta and 13 Jbeta primers. The assay was immunoSEQ multiplex PCR, and TCRdb's table has in-frame clones only and misses some. The sample has some 90,000 clones, just under 70% seen once. This TCR was recovered from a man between 45 and 60 years old in good health and CMV-seronegative. Material: PBMCs.

The chain's CDR3 is CASSPRQDHNSPLHF. The CDR3, as DNA: TGTGCCAGCTCACCACGGCAGGATCATAATTCACCCCTCCACTTT. The gene calls are TRBV18 and TRBJ1-6; D uncertain. CDR1 and CDR2 (germline): KGHSH, LQKENI. V was pared by 1 base and J by 5 bases, with 9 bases between. This CDR3 has 15 residues.